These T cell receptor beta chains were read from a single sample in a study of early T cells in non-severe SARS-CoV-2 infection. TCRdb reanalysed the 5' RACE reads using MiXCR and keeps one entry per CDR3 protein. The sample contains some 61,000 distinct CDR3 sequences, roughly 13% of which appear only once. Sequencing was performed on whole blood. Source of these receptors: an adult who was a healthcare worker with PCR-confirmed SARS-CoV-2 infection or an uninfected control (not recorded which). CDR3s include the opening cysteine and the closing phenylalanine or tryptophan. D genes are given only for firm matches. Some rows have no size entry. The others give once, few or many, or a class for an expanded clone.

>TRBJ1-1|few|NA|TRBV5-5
TGTGCCAGCAGCTTGGCCCAGTGGGTCTTGACTGAAGCTTTCTTT
CASSLAQWVLTEAFF
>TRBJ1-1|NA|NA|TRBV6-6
TGTGCCAGCAGTTACGGCAGGGCGGGTAGCACTGAAGCTTTCTTT
CASSYGRAGSTEAFF
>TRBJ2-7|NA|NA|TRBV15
TGTGCCACCAGCAGTAGGTCTTACGAGCAGTACTTC
CATSSRSYEQYF
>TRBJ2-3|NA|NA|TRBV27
TGTGCCAGCAGTTTATTCGAAAGCACAGATACGCAGTATTTT
CASSLFESTDTQYF
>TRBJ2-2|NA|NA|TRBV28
TGTGCCAGCAGTAGTATAGCGGTTACGACCGGGGAGCTGTTTTTT
CASSSIAVTTGELFF
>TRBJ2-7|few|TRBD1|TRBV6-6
TGTGCCAGCAGTCGATCTACCGGGACAGGCTTGAGGGAGCAGTACTTC
CASSRSTGTGLREQYF
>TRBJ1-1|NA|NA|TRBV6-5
TGTGCCAGCAGCCTGGACAGTTACACTGAAGCTTTCTTT
CASSLDSYTEAFF
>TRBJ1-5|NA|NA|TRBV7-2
TGTGCCAGCAGCTTAATGCAGGGAGGACAGCCCCAGCATTTT
CASSLMQGGQPQHF
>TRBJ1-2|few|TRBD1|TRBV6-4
TGTGCCAGCAGTGATGGACAGGGGGTCTATGGCTACACCTTC
CASSDGQGVYGYTF
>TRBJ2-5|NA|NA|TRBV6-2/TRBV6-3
TGTGCCAGCAGGTTTGGGGGCACGGAGACCCAGTACTTC
CASRFGGTETQYF
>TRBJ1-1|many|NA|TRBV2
TGTGCCAGCAGTGAGGTCAGGGGGAACACTGAAGCTTTCTTT
CASSEVRGNTEAFF
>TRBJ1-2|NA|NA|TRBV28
TGTGCCAGCAGGGACAGTTTGTATGGCTACACCTTC
CASRDSLYGYTF